The 17 T cell receptor beta chains below were found in one sample sequenced in a study of PD-L1 blockade in urothelial cancer. Produced via immunoSEQ multiplex PCR; TCRdb's table is partial and in-frame only. The data contain under 35,000 clones, around 86% of them singletons. This sample comprised PBMCs, obtained around atezolizumab (anti-PD-L1) treatment. The receptor source for this set is a man aged 50 to 60 with urothelial cancer.

In DNA form, the CDR3 reads TGTGCCAGCAGCCCAGGCGGCTACAGGGTAGATACGCAGTATTTT. It yields the protein CASSPGGYRVDTQYF. The V and J genes are TRBV7-9 and TRBJ2-3, with a possible D match to TRBD1 (6 bases). With 5 bases removed from V and 5 bases from J, the gap between germline ends came to 17 bases. Germline loops: CDR1 SEHNR, CDR2 FQNEAQ (reference sequence). This CDR3 is built from 15 residues.

The chain combines TRBV7-8 with TRBJ1-3; tentative D call: TRBD1 (5 bases). V shed 3 bases and J shed 4 bases, with 10 bases lying between them. The CDR3 length is 14 residues. Germline values: CDR1 SGHVS, CDR2 FQNEAQ. This CDR3 reads CASSLEGRGNTIYF. As DNA, the CDR3 is TGTGCCAGCAGCTTGGAGGGACGCGGAAACACCATATATTTT. The full variable domain, rest sourced from reference TRBV7-8 and TRBJ1-3, is GAGVSQSPRYKVAKRGQDVALRCDPISGHVSLFWYQQALGQGPEFLTYFQNEAQLDKSGLPSDRFFAERPEGSVSTLKIQRTQQEDSAVYLCASSLEGRGNTIYFGEGSWLTVV.

V gene TRBV14 combines with J gene TRBJ2-5; 7 nucleotides match TRBD1. The germline gives CDR1 SGHDN, CDR2 FVKESK. V was clipped by 6 bases and J by 6 bases; unmatched bases: 7. The CDR3 loop spans 13 amino acids. The CDR3 coding sequence is TGTGCCAGCAGGGTGCAGGGGGATCAGACCCAGTACTTC. As protein: CASRVQGDQTQYF. The whole variable domain, remainder taken from reference TRBV14 and TRBJ2-5, is EAGVTQFPSHSVIEKGQTVTLRCDPISGHDNLYWYRRVMGKEIKFLLHFVKESKQDESGMPNNRFLAERTGGTYSTLKVQPAELEDSGVYFCASRVQGDQTQYFGPGTRLLVL.

V gene TRBV7-2 combines with J gene TRBJ2-1; D uncertain. Trimming took off 5 bases at V and 4 bases at J, with 15 bases between the two ends. Looked up from germline, CDR1 is SGHTA and CDR2 is FQGNSA. The CDR3 totals 15 residues. CDR3 residues: CASSPQSATYNEQFF. In DNA, the CDR3 is TGTGCCAGCAGCCCCCAAAGTGCTACGTACAATGAGCAGTTCTTC.

This chain links TRBV5-5 with TRBJ2-3; the D is unclear. Trimming stripped 5 bases from V and 5 bases from J, with 9 bases between. Germline values: CDR1 SGHKS, CDR2 YYEKEE (reference sequence). There are 12 residues in the CDR3. The CDR3 region is CASRFSGDTQYF. As DNA, the CDR3 is TGTGCCAGCAGGTTCAGTGGAGATACGCAGTATTTT.

This clone appeared a single time. This chain links TRBV7-2 with TRBJ2-1; D is unresolved. Germline V gene sequence: CDR1 SGHTA, CDR2 FQGNSA. This CDR3 spans 16 amino acids. Trimming cost V 3 bases and J 0 bases, with 12 bases left between them. CDR3 in amino acids: CASSFKSLSSYNEQFF. As DNA, the CDR3 is TGTGCCAGCAGCTTTAAGTCGTTGAGCTCCTACAATGAGCAGTTCTTC.

The chain combines TRBV7-9 with TRBJ2-5; a weak D match, TRBD1 (5 bases). Trimming removed 0 bases from V and 0 bases from J, with 8 bases in between. Per germline, CDR1 SEHNR and CDR2 FQNEAQ (reference sequence). The CDR3 length is 15 residues. As DNA, the CDR3 is TGTGCCAGCAGCTTAGCTATGGGGCACCAAGAGACCCAGTACTTC. Protein: CASSLAMGHQETQYF. The variable domain in full, with the rest retrieved from reference TRBV7-9 and TRBJ2-5, is DTGVSQNPRHKITKRGQNVTFRCDPISEHNRLYWYRQTLGQGPEFLTYFQNEAQLEKSRLLSDRFSAERPKGSFSTLEIQRTEQGDSAMYLCASSLAMGHQETQYFGPGTRLLVL.

This sequence joins TRBV29-1 and TRBJ1-1, with TRBD1 matching 7 bases. Trimming cost V 3 bases and J 2 bases; bases outside gene matches: 9. CDR1 is SQVTM and CDR2 is ANQGSEA in the germline V gene. CDR3 length: 15 residues. The CDR3 spells CSVESQGGRNTEAFF. The CDR3, as DNA: TGCAGCGTTGAGTCCCAGGGGGGCCGTAACACTGAAGCTTTCTTT.

The genes are TRBV6-5 and TRBJ2-7; 10 bases agree with TRBD1. Germline V gene lookup returns CDR1 MNHEY and CDR2 SVGAGI. Trimming removed 8 bases from V and 4 bases from J; junction bases left unmatched: 5. There are 13 residues in the CDR3. CDR3 in amino acids: CASFSGQGYEQYF. Here the CDR3 DNA reads TGTGCCAGCTTTTCGGGACAGGGGTACGAGCAGTACTTC.

This clone was picked up a small number of times. J is TRBJ2-1 and V is TRBV19, with D tentatively TRBD1 (5 bases). The germline V and J ends were trimmed by 7 bases and 0 bases, with 13 bases remaining between them. This CDR3 contains 15 residues. The germline CDR1 and CDR2 sequences are LNHDA and SQIVND (reference sequence). This chain's CDR3 is CASMADRSSYNEQFF. The CDR3 nucleotides are TGTGCCAGTATGGCAGACAGAAGCTCCTACAATGAGCAGTTCTTC.

The chain employs TRBV29-1 and TRBJ1-5, with D unresolved. This CDR3 is built from 12 residues. V lost 4 bases and J 0 bases, leaving 4 bases between the germline ends. Germline V gene lookup returns CDR1 SQVTM and CDR2 ANQGSEA. The CDR3 reads CSVAGSNQPQHF. The CDR3 region has the DNA TGCAGCGTTGCGGGTAGCAATCAGCCCCAGCATTTT.

The V gene is TRBV11-2, the J gene TRBJ1-5, with 9 bases lining up with TRBD1. The CDR3 covers 14 residues. Germline V gene lookup returns CDR1 SGHAT and CDR2 FQNNGV. The trim removed 5 bases at V and 5 bases at J, leaving 4 bases unmatched. CDR3 protein: CASSPGQGYQPQHF. CDR3 bases: TGTGCCAGCAGCCCGGGACAGGGCTATCAGCCCCAGCATTTT.

The V and J genes are TRBV5-1 and TRBJ2-3; the match to TRBD2 covers 8 bases. There are 18 residues in the CDR3. Germline values: CDR1 SGHRS, CDR2 YFSETQ. Trimming at V came to 0 bases and at J to 5 bases, leaving 14 bases not matched to a gene. CDR3 protein: CASSLVVRKAGGGDTQYF. Here the CDR3 DNA reads TGCGCCAGCAGCTTGGTCGTAAGAAAGGCGGGAGGAGGAGATACGCAGTATTTT.

The chain is built from TRBV27 and TRBJ2-5; maybe TRBD2 (5 bases). V was clipped by 5 bases and J by 8 bases, with 15 bases between them. Germline values: CDR1 MNHEY, CDR2 SMNVEV (reference sequence). The CDR3 spans 13 residues. Here the CDR3 reads CASSPPGRETQYF. CDR3 coding DNA: TGTGCCAGCAGTCCACCTGGTCGGGAAACCCAGTACTTC.

This chain joins TRBV27 and TRBJ1-2; a weak D match, TRBD1 (5 bases). The ends were cut back, 10 bases at V and 4 bases at J, with 22 bases in the middle. Germline loops: CDR1 MNHEY, CDR2 SMNVEV (reference sequence). The CDR3 runs 15 residues. CDR3 sequence: CATRGGPNLFYGYTF. The CDR3 DNA is TGTGCCACCCGGGGGGGACCAAATCTTTTCTATGGCTACACCTTC.

V gene TRBV29-1 combines with J gene TRBJ1-1; TRBD1 is a possible D gene (5 bases). CDR1 and CDR2 from the germline V gene are SQVTM and ANQGSEA. Trimming stripped 4 bases from V and 0 bases from J, with 15 bases between. The CDR3 has 15 amino acids. The CDR3 protein is CSVVGGAALNTEAFF. CDR3 bases: TGCAGCGTTGTTGGAGGGGCCGCGTTGAACACTGAAGCTTTCTTT.

The V call is TRBV6-6, the J call TRBJ2-7; maybe TRBD1 (5 bases). Germline loops: CDR1 MNHNY, CDR2 SVGAGI (reference sequence). V was cut by 5 bases and J by 2 bases, with 10 bases left in between. The CDR3 is 13 residues long. In DNA, the CDR3 is TGTGCCAGCAGTCGCAGGGTAACCTACGAGCAGTACTTC. Protein sequence: CASSRRVTYEQYF.